Sequencing of this T cell receptor beta chain was carried out in a study of PD-1 blockade in classical Hodgkin lymphoma. Study-level findings and limits: The authors excluded patients who started nivolumab under 1 year after ASCT. CD8+ TCR diversity did not rise significantly by C4D1, unlike CD4+. Those achieving complete response showed baseline diversity like newly diagnosed patients.

TCRdb's table, derived via immunoSEQ multiplex PCR, lists solely in-frame clones and lacks some. This sample has about 72,000 clones, with around 93% found just once. The V gene's germline CDR1 is MDHEN and CDR2 SYDVKM. The CDR3 contains 16 residues. J lost 3 bases, V lost 2 bases, and 7 bases had no gene match. Autologous stem cell transplantation was followed by relapse in every patient, and brentuximab vedotin exposure varied. Best responses were complete response, partial response or progressive disease. With regard to this clone: No antigen is known for it.

This clonotype originated in a human donor with classical Hodgkin lymphoma. The source was peripheral blood mononuclear cells (PBMCs), collected at baseline. The chain uses TRBV28 and TRBJ2-7, with 10 bases fitting TRBD1. CDR3 DNA: TGTGCCAGCAGTTTAGTGACAGGGGGCCAAGGCTACGAGCAGTACTTC. This sequence encodes CASSLVTGGQGYEQYF.